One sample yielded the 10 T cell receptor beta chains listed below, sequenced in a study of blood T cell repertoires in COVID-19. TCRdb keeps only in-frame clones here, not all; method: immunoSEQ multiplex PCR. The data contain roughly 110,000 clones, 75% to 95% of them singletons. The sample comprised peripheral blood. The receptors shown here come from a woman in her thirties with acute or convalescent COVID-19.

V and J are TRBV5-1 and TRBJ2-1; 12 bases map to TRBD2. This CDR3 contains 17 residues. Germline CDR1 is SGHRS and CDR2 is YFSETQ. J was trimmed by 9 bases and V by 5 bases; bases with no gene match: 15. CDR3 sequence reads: CASRSSGRLAGGREQFF. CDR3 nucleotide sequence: TGCGCCAGCAGATCCTCCGGTCGGCTAGCGGGAGGGCGTGAGCAGTTCTTC.

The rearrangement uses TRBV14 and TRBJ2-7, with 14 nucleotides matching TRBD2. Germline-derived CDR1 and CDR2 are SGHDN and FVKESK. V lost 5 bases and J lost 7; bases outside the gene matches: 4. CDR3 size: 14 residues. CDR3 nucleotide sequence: TGTGCCAGCAGCTTGGGACTAGCGGGAGATGAGCAGTACTTC. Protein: CASSLGLAGDEQYF.

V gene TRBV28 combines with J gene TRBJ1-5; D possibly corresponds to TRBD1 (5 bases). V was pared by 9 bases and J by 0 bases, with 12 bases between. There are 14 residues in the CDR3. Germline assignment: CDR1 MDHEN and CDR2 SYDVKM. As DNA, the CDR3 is TGTGCCAGTGGGAGGGGCACTAGCAATCAGCCCCAGCATTTT. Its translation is CASGRGTSNQPQHF. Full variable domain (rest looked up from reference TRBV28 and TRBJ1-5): DVKVTQSSRYLVKRTGEKVFLECVQDMDHENMFWYRQDPGLGLRLIYFSYDVKMKEKGDIPEGYSVSREKKERFSLILESASTNQTSMYLCASGRGTSNQPQHFGDGTRLSIL.

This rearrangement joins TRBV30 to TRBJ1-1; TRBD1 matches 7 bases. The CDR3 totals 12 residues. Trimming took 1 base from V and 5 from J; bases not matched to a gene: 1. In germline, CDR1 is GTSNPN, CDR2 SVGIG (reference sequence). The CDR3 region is CAWSAGGTEAFF. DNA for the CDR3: TGTGCCTGGAGTGCAGGGGGTACTGAAGCTTTCTTT.

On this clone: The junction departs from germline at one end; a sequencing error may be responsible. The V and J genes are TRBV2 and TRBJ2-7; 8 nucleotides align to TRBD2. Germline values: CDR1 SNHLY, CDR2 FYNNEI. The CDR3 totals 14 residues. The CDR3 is CASRSGGSSYEQYF. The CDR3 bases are TGTGCGAGCAGGAGCGGGGGCAGCTCCTACGAGCAGTACTTC.

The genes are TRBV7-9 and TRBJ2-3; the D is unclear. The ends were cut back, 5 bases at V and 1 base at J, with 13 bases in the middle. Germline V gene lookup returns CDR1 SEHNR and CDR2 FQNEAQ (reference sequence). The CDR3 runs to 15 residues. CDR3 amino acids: CASSPSRIGTDTQYF. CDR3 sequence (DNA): TGTGCCAGCAGCCCGTCGAGAATTGGCACAGATACGCAGTATTTT.

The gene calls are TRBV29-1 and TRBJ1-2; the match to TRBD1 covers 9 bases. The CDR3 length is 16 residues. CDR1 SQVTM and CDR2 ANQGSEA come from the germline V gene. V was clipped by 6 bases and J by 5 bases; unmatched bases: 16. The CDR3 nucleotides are TGCAGCGTACGAAGGACAGGGGAGACGGTGGAGTATGGCTACACCTTC. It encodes CSVRRTGETVEYGYTF.

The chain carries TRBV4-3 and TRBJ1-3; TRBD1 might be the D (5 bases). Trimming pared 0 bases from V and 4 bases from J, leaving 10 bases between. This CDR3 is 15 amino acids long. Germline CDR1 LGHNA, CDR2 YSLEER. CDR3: CASSQDPGFGNTIYF. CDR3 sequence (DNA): TGCGCCAGCAGCCAAGATCCAGGGTTCGGAAACACCATATATTTT.

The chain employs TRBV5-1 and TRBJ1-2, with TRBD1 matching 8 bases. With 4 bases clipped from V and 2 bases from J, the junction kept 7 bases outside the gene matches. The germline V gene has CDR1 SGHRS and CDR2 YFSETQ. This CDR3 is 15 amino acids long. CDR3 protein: CASSRGQGGNYGYTF. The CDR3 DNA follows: TGCGCCAGCAGCAGAGGACAGGGAGGGAACTATGGCTACACCTTC.

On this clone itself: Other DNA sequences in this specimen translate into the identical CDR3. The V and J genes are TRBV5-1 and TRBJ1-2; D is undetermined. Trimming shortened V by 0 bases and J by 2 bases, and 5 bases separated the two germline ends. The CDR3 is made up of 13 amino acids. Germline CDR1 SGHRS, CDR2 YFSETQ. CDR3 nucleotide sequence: TGCGCCAGCAGCTTGGACACGAACTATGGCTACACCTTC. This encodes CASSLDTNYGYTF.